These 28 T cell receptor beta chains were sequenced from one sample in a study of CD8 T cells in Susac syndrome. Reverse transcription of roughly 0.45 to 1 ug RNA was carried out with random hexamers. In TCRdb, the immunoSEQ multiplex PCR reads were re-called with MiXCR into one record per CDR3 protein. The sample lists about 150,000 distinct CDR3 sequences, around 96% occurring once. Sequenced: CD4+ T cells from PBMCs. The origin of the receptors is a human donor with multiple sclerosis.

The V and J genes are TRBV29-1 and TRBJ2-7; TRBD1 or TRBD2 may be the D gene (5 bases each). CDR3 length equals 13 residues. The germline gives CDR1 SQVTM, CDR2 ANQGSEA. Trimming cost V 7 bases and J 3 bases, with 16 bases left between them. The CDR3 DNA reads TGCAGCGACGGGACCCTCGAGGACTACGAGCAGTACTTC. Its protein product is CSDGTLEDYEQYF.

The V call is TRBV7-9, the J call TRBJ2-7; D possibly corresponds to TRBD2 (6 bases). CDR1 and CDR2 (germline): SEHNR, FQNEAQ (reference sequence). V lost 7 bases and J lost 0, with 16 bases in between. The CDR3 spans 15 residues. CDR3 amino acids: CASTLLAPSSYEQYF. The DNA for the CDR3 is TGTGCCAGCACCCTACTAGCTCCGAGCTCCTACGAGCAGTACTTC.

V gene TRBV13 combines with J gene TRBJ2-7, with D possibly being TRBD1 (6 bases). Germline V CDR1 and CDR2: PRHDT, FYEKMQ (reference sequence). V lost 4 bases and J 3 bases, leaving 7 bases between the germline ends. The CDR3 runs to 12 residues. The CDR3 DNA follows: TGTGCCAGCAGCTCCAGGGGCTACGAGCAGTACTTC. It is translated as CASSSRGYEQYF.

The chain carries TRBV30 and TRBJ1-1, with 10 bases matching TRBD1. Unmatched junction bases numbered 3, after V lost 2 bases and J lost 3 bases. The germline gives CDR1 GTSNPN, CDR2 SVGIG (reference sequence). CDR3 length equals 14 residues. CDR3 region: CAWSPGTGDTEAFF. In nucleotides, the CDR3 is TGTGCCTGGAGTCCAGGGACAGGGGACACTGAAGCTTTCTTT.

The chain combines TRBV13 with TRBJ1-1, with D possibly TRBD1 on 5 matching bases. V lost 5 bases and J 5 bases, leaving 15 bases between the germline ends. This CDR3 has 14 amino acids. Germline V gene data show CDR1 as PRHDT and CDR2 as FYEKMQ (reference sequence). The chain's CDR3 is CASSDQTGGTEAFF. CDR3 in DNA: TGTGCCAGCAGCGATCAAACGGGGGGGACTGAAGCTTTCTTT. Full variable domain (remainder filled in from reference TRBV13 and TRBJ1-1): AAGVIQSPRHLIKEKRETATLKCYPIPRHDTVYWYQQGPGQDPQFLISFYEKMQSDKGSIPDRFSAQQFSDYHSELNMSSLELGDSALYFCASSDQTGGTEAFFGQGTRLTVV.

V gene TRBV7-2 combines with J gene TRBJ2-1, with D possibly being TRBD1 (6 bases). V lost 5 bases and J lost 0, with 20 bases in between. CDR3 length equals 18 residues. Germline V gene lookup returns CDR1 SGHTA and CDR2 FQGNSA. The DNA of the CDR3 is TGTGCCAGCAGCAACGGCAGGGGAAAGAGGAGCTCCTACAATGAGCAGTTCTTC. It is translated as CASSNGRGKRSSYNEQFF. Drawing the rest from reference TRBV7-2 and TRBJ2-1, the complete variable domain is GAGVSQSPSNKVTEKGKDVELRCDPISGHTALYWYRQSLGQGLEFLIYFQGNSAPDKSGLPSDRFSAERTGGSVSTLTIQRTQQEDSAVYLCASSNGRGKRSSYNEQFFGPGTRLTVL.

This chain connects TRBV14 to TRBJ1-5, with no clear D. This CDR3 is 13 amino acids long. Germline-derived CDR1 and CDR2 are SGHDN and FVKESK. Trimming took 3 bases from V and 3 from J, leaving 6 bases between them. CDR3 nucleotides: TGTGCCAGCAGCCAGGGGATCAATCAGCCCCAGCATTTT. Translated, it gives CASSQGINQPQHF.

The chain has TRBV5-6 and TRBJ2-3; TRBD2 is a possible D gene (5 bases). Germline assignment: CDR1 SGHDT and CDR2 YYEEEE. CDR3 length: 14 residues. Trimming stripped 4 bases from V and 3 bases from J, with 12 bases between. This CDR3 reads CASSPEPGTDTQYF. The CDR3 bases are TGTGCCAGCAGCCCCGAGCCGGGGACAGATACGCAGTATTTT.

CDR3 nucleotides: TGCAGTGCTAGAACCCACCTCGAGAACACTGAAGCTTTCTTT. Translating it yields CSARTHLENTEAFF. V and J are TRBV20-1 and TRBJ1-1; D is uncertain. V dropped 2 bases and J dropped 1 base, with 11 bases sitting between them. The CDR3 extends over 14 amino acids. Germline loops: CDR1 DFQATT, CDR2 SNEGSKA (reference sequence).

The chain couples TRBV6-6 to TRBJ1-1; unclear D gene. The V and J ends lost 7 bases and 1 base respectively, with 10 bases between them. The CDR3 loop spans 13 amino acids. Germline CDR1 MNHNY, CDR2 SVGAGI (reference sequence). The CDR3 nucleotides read TGTGCCAGCAAAAAGGACCGGAACACTGAAGCTTTCTTT. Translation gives CASKKDRNTEAFF.

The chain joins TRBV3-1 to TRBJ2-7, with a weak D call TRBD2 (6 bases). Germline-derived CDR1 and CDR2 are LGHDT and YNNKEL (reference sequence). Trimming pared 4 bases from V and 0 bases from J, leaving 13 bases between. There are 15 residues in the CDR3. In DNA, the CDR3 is TGTGCCAGCAGCCCAATGGCGGGGCCCTCCTACGAGCAGTACTTC. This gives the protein CASSPMAGPSYEQYF.

CDR3 sequence: CSAQGLGGETQYF. The CDR3 DNA sequence: TGCAGCGCCCAGGGCCTCGGGGGTGAGACCCAGTACTTC. V and J are TRBV29-1 and TRBJ2-5; the D gene is possibly TRBD2 (6 bases). This CDR3 is built from 13 residues. Germline V gene sequence: CDR1 SQVTM, CDR2 ANQGSEA. The V and J ends lost 7 bases and 5 bases respectively, with 17 bases between them.

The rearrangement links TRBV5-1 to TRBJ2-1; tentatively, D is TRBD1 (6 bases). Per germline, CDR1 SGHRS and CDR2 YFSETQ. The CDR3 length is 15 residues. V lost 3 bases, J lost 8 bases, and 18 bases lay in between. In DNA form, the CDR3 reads TGCGCCAGCAGCTCCCTGGGGGCAGGGACCGATGAGCAGTTCTTC. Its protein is CASSSLGAGTDEQFF.

The CDR3 DNA follows: TGTGCCAGCAGTTCGGGACGGTTGCTCACTGAAGCTTTCTTT. This sequence encodes CASSSGRLLTEAFF. The chain combines TRBV12-3 or TRBV12-4 with TRBJ1-1, with a weak D call TRBD1 (5 bases). CDR3 length: 14 residues. V was clipped by 4 bases and J by 4 bases, with 13 bases between them.

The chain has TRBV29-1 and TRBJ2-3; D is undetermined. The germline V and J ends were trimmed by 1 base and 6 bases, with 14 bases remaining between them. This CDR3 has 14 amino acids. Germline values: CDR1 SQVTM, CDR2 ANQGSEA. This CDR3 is CSVEGSTNSDTQYF. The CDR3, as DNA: TGCAGCGTTGAAGGGTCAACCAACTCGGATACGCAGTATTTT.

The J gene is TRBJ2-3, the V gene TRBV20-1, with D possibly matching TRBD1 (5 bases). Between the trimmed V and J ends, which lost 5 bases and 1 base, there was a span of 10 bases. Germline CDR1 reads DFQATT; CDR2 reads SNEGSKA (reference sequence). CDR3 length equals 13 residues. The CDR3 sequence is CSAGRQRTDTQYF. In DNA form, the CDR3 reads TGCAGTGCTGGGCGACAGCGCACAGATACGCAGTATTTT.

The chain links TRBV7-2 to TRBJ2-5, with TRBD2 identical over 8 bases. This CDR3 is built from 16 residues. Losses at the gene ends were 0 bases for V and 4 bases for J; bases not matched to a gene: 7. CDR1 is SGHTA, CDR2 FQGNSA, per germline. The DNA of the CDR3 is TGTGCCAGCAGCTTAGCGGCGACTAGCGTTAGAGAGACCCAGTACTTC. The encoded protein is CASSLAATSVRETQYF.

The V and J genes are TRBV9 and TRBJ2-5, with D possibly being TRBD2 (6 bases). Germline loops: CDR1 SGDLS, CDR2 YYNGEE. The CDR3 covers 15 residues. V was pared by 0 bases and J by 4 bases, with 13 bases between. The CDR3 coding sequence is TGTGCCAGCAGCGTAGCTGGGGAGGTCCGAGAGACCCAGTACTTC. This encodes CASSVAGEVRETQYF. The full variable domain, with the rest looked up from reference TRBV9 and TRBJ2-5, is DSGVTQTPKHLITATGQRVTLRCSPRSGDLSVYWYQQSLDQGLQFLIQYYNGEERAKGNILERFSAQQFPDLHSELNLSSLELGDSALYFCASSVAGEVRETQYFGPGTRLLVL.

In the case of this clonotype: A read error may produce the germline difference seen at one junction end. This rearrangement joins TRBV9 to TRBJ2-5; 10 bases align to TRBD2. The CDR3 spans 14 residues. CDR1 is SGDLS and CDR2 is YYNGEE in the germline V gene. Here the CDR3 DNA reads TGTGCCAGCAGCCCCTGGACTAGCGGACAGCCGATGGACTTC. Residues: CASSPWTSGQPMDF. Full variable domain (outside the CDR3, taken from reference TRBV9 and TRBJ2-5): DSGVTQTPKHLITATGQRVTLRCSPRSGDLSVYWYQQSLDQGLQFLIQYYNGEERAKGNILERFSAQQFPDLHSELNLSSLELGDSALYFCASSPWTSGQPMDFGPGTRLLVL.

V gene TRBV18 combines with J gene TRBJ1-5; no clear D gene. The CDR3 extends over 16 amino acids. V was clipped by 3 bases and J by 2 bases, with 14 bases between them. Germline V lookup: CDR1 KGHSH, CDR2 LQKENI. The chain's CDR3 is CASSPTPPPGNQPQHF. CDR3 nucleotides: TGTGCCAGCTCACCTACTCCCCCCCCAGGCAATCAGCCCCAGCATTTT.

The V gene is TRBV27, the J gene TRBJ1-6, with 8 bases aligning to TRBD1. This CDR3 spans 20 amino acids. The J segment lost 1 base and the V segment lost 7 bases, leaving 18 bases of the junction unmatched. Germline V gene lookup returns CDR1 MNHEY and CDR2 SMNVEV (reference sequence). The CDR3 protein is CASTRGLGQGFRSYNSPLHF. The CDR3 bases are TGTGCCAGCACCCGCGGGTTAGGACAGGGATTTCGGTCCTATAATTCACCCCTCCACTTT.

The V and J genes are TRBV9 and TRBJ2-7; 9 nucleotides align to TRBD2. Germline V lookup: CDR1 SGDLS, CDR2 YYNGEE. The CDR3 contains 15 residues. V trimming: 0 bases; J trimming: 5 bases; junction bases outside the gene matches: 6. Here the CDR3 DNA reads TGTGCCAGCAGCGTAGGGGGACTAGCACAGCACGAGCAGTACTTC. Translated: CASSVGGLAQHEQYF.

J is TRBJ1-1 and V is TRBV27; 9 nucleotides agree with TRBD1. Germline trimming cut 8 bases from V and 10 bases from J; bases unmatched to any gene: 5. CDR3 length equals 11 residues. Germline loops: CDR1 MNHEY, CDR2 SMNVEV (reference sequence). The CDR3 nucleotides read TGTGCCAGCGGTATACAGGGGGCAGCTTTCTTT. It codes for CASGIQGAAFF.

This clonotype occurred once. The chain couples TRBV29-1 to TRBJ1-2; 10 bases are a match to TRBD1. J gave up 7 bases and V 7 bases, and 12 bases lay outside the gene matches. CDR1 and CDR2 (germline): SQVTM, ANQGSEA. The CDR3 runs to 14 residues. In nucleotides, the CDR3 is TGCAGCGGCTCCGGGACAGGGGTAACTGGTGGCTACACCTTC. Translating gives CSGSGTGVTGGYTF. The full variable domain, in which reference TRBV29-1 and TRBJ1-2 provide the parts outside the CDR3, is SAVISQKPSRDICQRGTSLTIQCQVDSQVTMMFWYRQQPGQSLTLIATANQGSEATYESGFVIDKFPISRPNLTFSTLTVSNMSPEDSSIYLCSGSGTGVTGGYTFGSGTRLTVV.

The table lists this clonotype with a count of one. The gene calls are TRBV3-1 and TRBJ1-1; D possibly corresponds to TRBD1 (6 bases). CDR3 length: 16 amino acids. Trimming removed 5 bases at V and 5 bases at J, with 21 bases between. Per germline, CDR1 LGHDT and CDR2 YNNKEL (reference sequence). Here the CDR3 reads CASSDNQRGGKTEAFF. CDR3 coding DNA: TGTGCCAGCAGCGATAATCAAAGAGGGGGTAAGACTGAAGCTTTCTTT.

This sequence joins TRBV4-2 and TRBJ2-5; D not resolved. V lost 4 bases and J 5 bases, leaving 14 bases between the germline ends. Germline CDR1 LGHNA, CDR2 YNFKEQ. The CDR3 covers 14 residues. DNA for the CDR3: TGTGCCAGCAGCCCCTCCGGCCAGATGGAGACCCAGTACTTC. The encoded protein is CASSPSGQMETQYF.

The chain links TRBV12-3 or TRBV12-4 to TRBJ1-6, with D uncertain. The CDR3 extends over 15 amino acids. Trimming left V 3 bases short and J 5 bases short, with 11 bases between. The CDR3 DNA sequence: TGTGCCAGCAGTTTTAGGACGGGGAATAATTCACCCCTCCACTTT. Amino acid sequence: CASSFRTGNNSPLHF.

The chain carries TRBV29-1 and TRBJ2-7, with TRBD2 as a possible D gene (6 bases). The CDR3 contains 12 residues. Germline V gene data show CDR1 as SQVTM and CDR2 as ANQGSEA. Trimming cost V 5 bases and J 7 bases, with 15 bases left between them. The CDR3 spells CSVRKTAGEQYF. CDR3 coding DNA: TGCAGCGTTCGTAAAACGGCGGGAGAGCAGTACTTC.